This TCR beta chain was documented in a study of T cells in Graves' hyperthyroidism and ophthalmopathy. Study results and caveats: Onset of ophthalmopathy came a median roughly 6.4 months after the model predicted it.

Clinical symptoms, serum thyroxine and TRAb, thyroid ultrasound and orbital computed tomography together formed the diagnostic basis. An approximately 10 ml volume of fresh peripheral blood provided the PBMCs. RNA transcripts were the template for amplifying TCR beta CDR3 regions. First-round RT-PCR of the TCR CDR3 relied on the HTBI primer set. TCRdb called the multiplex PCR reads again in MiXCR, with one record for every CDR3 protein. The table includes more than 450,000 distinct CDR3 sequences, 15% to 20% detected once. The germline V and J ends were trimmed by 5 bases and 2 bases, with 13 bases remaining between them. Germline loops: CDR1 SGHTA, CDR2 FQGNSA. This CDR3 spans 15 amino acids. For this clonotype: What it recognizes is unknown.

The gene calls are TRBV7-2 and TRBJ2-1; D gene uncertain. The specimen sequenced was blood. The sequence derives from a man aged 35 to 55 with Graves' ophthalmopathy. The CDR3 here is CASSLLLGTYNEQFF. CDR3 nucleotides: TGTGCCAGCAGCCTCTTGCTGGGGACCTACAATGAGCAGTTCTTC.